This TCR beta chain was captured in a study of cytomegalovirus exposure and HLA in healthy donors. General study results and limits: TCR beta sequences reportedly predicted the HLA-A and HLA-B alleles of most subjects accurately. Within a later analysis, the majority of CMV-associated TCR beta chains appeared HLA-restricted. As was reported, the classifier diagnosed cytomegalovirus status with high specificity and sensitivity.

With respect to this clone: Its matching antigen is unknown.

With 2 bases removed from V and 2 bases from J, the gap between germline ends came to 14 bases. CDR1 and CDR2 from the germline V gene are SGHDN and FVKESK. This CDR3 is 16 amino acids long. Both 60 Vbeta primers and 13 Jbeta primers went into the PCR. As processed by the authors: Counted up in a later analysis, unique TCR beta chains came to approximately 77 million, with 9.5 million to 13 million shared. Measured with immunoSEQ multiplex PCR; TCRdb has only the in-frame clones, and not every one. That table supplies the V and J calls and clone size; D and trimming were determined from the DNA. The sample consists of under 200,000 clones, more than 65% of them appearing once.

What was sequenced was PBMCs. This TCR was sampled from a woman in her 30s in good health and CMV-seronegative. The chain links TRBV14 to TRBJ2-3; D call uncertain. The CDR3 sequence is CASSQTQVFLTDTQYF. CDR3 nucleotides: TGTGCCAGCAGCCAAACCCAGGTGTTCCTCACAGATACGCAGTATTTT.